These T cell receptor beta chains were read from a single sample in a study of cytomegalovirus exposure and HLA in healthy donors. Repertoires were generated with immunoSEQ multiplex PCR, while TCRdb's copy carries only in-frame clones and drops some. The sample has roughly 95,000 clones, approximately 81% seen once; the top ten hold 20% to 25%. Sequencing was done on a sample of PBMCs. These receptors originate from a man between 18 and 29 years old in good health and CMV-seropositive. Each CDR3 is given with its conserved first and last residue. A D gene is named only where the DNA matches it firmly. A row's size may be missing; if present it is once, few, many or a size class.

abundance: -
v_gene: TRBV28
d_gene: TRBD2
j_gene: TRBJ2-5
len: 15
CDR3aa: CASSSGTRDGETQYF
CDR3nt: TGTGCCAGCAGTTCCGGGACTAGAGATGGGGAGACCCAGTACTTC

abundance: once
v_gene: TRBV6-1
d_gene: TRBD1
j_gene: TRBJ1-5
len: 17
CDR3aa: CASSEGPWDRPNQPQHF
CDR3nt: TGTGCCAGCAGTGAAGGCCCATGGGACAGGCCCAATCAGCCCCAGCATTTT

abundance: few
v_gene: TRBV29-1
d_gene: TRBD1
j_gene: TRBJ1-2
len: 13
CDR3aa: CSVVTTGGYGYTF
CDR3nt: TGCAGCGTTGTTACGACAGGGGGCTATGGCTACACCTTC

abundance: once
v_gene: TRBV9
d_gene: -
j_gene: TRBJ1-1
len: 17
CDR3aa: CASSVEGGIPMNTEAFF
CDR3nt: TGTGCCAGCAGCGTAGAAGGGGGTATTCCGATGAACACTGAAGCTTTCTTT

abundance: -
v_gene: TRBV5-1
d_gene: TRBD1
j_gene: TRBJ1-1
len: 14
CDR3aa: CASSLFDRETEAFF
CDR3nt: TGCGCCAGCAGCTTGTTCGACAGGGAGACTGAAGCTTTCTTT

abundance: -
v_gene: TRBV14
d_gene: TRBD1
j_gene: TRBJ2-7
len: 14
CDR3aa: CASSQWDRAHEQYF
CDR3nt: TGTGCCAGCAGCCAATGGGACAGGGCCCACGAGCAGTACTTC

abundance: -
v_gene: TRBV6-5
d_gene: -
j_gene: TRBJ2-2
len: 16
CDR3aa: CASSYGGTLGTGELFF
CDR3nt: TGTGCCAGCAGTTACGGTGGGACTTTGGGCACCGGGGAGCTGTTTTTT

abundance: once
v_gene: TRBV15
d_gene: TRBD1
j_gene: TRBJ1-1
len: 18
CDR3aa: CATSGGEAGQGVRTEAFF
CDR3nt: TGTGCCACCAGCGGTGGGGAAGCGGGACAGGGTGTCAGGACTGAAGCTTTCTTT

abundance: -
v_gene: TRBV11-2
d_gene: -
j_gene: TRBJ1-2
len: 13
CDR3aa: CASSSTQGNGYTF
CDR3nt: TGTGCCAGCAGCTCAACCCAGGGGAATGGCTACACCTTC

abundance: once
v_gene: TRBV7-6
d_gene: -
j_gene: TRBJ1-1
len: 16
CDR3aa: CASSLAIGDIDTEAFF
CDR3nt: TGTGCCAGCAGCTTAGCTATTGGGGACATAGACACTGAAGCTTTCTTT

abundance: -
v_gene: TRBV2
d_gene: TRBD2
j_gene: TRBJ2-5
len: 17
CDR3aa: CASRVNLAGGPGETQYF
CDR3nt: TGTGCCAGCAGAGTCAACCTAGCGGGAGGGCCTGGAGAGACCCAGTACTTC

abundance: -
v_gene: TRBV27
d_gene: TRBD1
j_gene: TRBJ1-1
len: 14
CDR3aa: CASGDRLPNTEAFF
CDR3nt: TGTGCCAGCGGGGACAGGTTGCCCAACACTGAAGCTTTCTTT

abundance: -
v_gene: TRBV10-3
d_gene: TRBD1
j_gene: TRBJ2-2
len: 16
CDR3aa: CAISSGGQGSSGELFF
CDR3nt: TGTGCCATCAGCAGTGGGGGACAGGGAAGTTCCGGGGAGCTGTTTTTT

abundance: -
v_gene: TRBV18
d_gene: TRBD1
j_gene: TRBJ1-1
len: 15
CDR3aa: CASSPLSGGGTEAFF
CDR3nt: TGTGCCAGCTCACCTCTATCAGGGGGCGGAACTGAAGCTTTCTTT

abundance: -
v_gene: TRBV28
d_gene: -
j_gene: TRBJ1-2
len: 14
CDR3aa: CASRVDRYPLGYTF
CDR3nt: TGTGCCAGCAGGGTAGACAGGTACCCCCTAGGCTACACCTTC

abundance: -
v_gene: TRBV6-5
d_gene: TRBD1
j_gene: TRBJ1-5
len: 13
CDR3aa: CASAGQENQPQHF
CDR3nt: TGTGCCAGCGCGGGACAGGAGAATCAGCCCCAGCATTTT

abundance: once
v_gene: TRBV28
d_gene: -
j_gene: TRBJ1-5
len: 15
CDR3aa: CASSFGRTRGQPQHF
CDR3nt: TGTGCCAGCAGTTTCGGACGCACGCGGGGGCAGCCCCAGCATTTT

abundance: -
v_gene: TRBV27
d_gene: TRBD2
j_gene: TRBJ2-3
len: 16
CDR3aa: CASSLSTSALTDTQYF
CDR3nt: TGTGCCAGCAGTTTATCGACTAGCGCCCTGACAGATACGCAGTATTTT

abundance: -
v_gene: TRBV5-1
d_gene: -
j_gene: TRBJ2-1
len: 16
CDR3aa: CASSLGGPAGYNEQFF
CDR3nt: TGCGCCAGCAGCTTGGGTGGCCCCGCGGGCTACAATGAGCAGTTCTTC

abundance: -
v_gene: TRBV28
d_gene: -
j_gene: TRBJ1-1
len: 17
CDR3aa: CASSFWDYPNRDSEAFF
CDR3nt: TGTGCCAGCAGTTTTTGGGACTACCCGAACAGAGACTCTGAAGCTTTCTTT

abundance: -
v_gene: TRBV5-1
d_gene: TRBD1
j_gene: TRBJ2-2
len: 17
CDR3aa: CASSRSDREFESGELFF
CDR3nt: TGCGCCAGCAGCCGATCAGACAGGGAGTTTGAGTCCGGGGAGCTGTTTTTT

abundance: -
v_gene: TRBV6-5
d_gene: TRBD1
j_gene: TRBJ1-2
len: 15
CDR3aa: CASRPTPTGVYGYTF
CDR3nt: TGTGCCAGCAGACCCACCCCCACAGGGGTCTATGGCTACACCTTC

abundance: -
v_gene: TRBV7-7
d_gene: TRBD2
j_gene: TRBJ2-2
len: 17
CDR3aa: CASSSGLAGVGTGELFF
CDR3nt: TGTGCCAGCAGCTCTGGACTAGCGGGAGTCGGCACCGGGGAGCTGTTTTTT

abundance: -
v_gene: TRBV19
d_gene: TRBD1
j_gene: TRBJ1-2
len: 15
CDR3aa: CASSRGTGGVGGYTF
CDR3nt: TGTGCCAGTAGTAGAGGGACAGGGGGAGTTGGCGGCTACACCTTC

abundance: -
v_gene: TRBV5-1
d_gene: -
j_gene: TRBJ2-5
len: 14
CDR3aa: CASSLGLEAETQYF
CDR3nt: TGCGCCAGCAGCTTGGGACTAGAAGCAGAGACCCAGTACTTC

abundance: -
v_gene: TRBV7-9
d_gene: -
j_gene: TRBJ2-7
len: 15
CDR3aa: CASSQEAGSSYEQYF
CDR3nt: TGTGCCAGCAGCCAGGAGGCTGGGAGCTCCTACGAGCAGTACTTC

abundance: -
v_gene: TRBV5-6
d_gene: -
j_gene: TRBJ2-1
len: 18
CDR3aa: CASSLGPGEGSGYNEQFF
CDR3nt: TGTGCCAGCAGCTTGGGTCCAGGGGAGGGATCTGGATACAATGAGCAGTTCTTC

abundance: -
v_gene: TRBV19
d_gene: TRBD2
j_gene: TRBJ2-1
len: 15
CDR3aa: CASRERGGSSDEQFF
CDR3nt: TGTGCCAGTCGTGAGCGGGGAGGTTCAAGTGATGAGCAGTTCTTC

abundance: -
v_gene: TRBV7-9
d_gene: -
j_gene: TRBJ2-1
len: 13
CDR3aa: CASQAPLYNEQFF
CDR3nt: TGTGCCAGCCAGGCGCCTCTCTACAATGAGCAGTTCTTC

abundance: -
v_gene: TRBV4-1
d_gene: TRBD1
j_gene: TRBJ2-3
len: 17
CDR3aa: CASSQEPDRGLSDTQYF
CDR3nt: TGCGCCAGCAGCCAGGAACCAGACAGGGGTTTGTCGGATACGCAGTATTTT

abundance: -
v_gene: TRBV28
d_gene: -
j_gene: TRBJ1-2
len: 12
CDR3aa: CASGTGPDGYTF
CDR3nt: TGTGCCAGCGGAACAGGGCCAGATGGCTACACCTTC

abundance: -
v_gene: TRBV6-5
d_gene: TRBD1
j_gene: TRBJ2-2
len: 15
CDR3aa: CASSQDRGDTGELFF
CDR3nt: TGTGCCAGCAGCCAGGACAGGGGGGACACCGGGGAGCTGTTTTTT

abundance: -
v_gene: TRBV27
d_gene: -
j_gene: TRBJ1-1
len: 17
CDR3aa: CASSRSQDVTLSAEAFF
CDR3nt: TGTGCCAGCAGTCGAAGCCAGGATGTGACCCTGTCGGCTGAGGCTTTCTTT

abundance: -
v_gene: TRBV7-6
d_gene: TRBD2
j_gene: TRBJ2-7
len: 15
CDR3aa: CASSLTSGSRYEQYF
CDR3nt: TGTGCCAGCAGCTTGACTAGCGGGAGTAGGTACGAGCAGTACTTC

abundance: once
v_gene: TRBV6-1
d_gene: TRBD1
j_gene: TRBJ2-1
len: 14
CDR3aa: CAIPVRTGNNEQFF
CDR3nt: TGTGCCATCCCAGTCCGGACAGGAAACAATGAGCAGTTCTTC